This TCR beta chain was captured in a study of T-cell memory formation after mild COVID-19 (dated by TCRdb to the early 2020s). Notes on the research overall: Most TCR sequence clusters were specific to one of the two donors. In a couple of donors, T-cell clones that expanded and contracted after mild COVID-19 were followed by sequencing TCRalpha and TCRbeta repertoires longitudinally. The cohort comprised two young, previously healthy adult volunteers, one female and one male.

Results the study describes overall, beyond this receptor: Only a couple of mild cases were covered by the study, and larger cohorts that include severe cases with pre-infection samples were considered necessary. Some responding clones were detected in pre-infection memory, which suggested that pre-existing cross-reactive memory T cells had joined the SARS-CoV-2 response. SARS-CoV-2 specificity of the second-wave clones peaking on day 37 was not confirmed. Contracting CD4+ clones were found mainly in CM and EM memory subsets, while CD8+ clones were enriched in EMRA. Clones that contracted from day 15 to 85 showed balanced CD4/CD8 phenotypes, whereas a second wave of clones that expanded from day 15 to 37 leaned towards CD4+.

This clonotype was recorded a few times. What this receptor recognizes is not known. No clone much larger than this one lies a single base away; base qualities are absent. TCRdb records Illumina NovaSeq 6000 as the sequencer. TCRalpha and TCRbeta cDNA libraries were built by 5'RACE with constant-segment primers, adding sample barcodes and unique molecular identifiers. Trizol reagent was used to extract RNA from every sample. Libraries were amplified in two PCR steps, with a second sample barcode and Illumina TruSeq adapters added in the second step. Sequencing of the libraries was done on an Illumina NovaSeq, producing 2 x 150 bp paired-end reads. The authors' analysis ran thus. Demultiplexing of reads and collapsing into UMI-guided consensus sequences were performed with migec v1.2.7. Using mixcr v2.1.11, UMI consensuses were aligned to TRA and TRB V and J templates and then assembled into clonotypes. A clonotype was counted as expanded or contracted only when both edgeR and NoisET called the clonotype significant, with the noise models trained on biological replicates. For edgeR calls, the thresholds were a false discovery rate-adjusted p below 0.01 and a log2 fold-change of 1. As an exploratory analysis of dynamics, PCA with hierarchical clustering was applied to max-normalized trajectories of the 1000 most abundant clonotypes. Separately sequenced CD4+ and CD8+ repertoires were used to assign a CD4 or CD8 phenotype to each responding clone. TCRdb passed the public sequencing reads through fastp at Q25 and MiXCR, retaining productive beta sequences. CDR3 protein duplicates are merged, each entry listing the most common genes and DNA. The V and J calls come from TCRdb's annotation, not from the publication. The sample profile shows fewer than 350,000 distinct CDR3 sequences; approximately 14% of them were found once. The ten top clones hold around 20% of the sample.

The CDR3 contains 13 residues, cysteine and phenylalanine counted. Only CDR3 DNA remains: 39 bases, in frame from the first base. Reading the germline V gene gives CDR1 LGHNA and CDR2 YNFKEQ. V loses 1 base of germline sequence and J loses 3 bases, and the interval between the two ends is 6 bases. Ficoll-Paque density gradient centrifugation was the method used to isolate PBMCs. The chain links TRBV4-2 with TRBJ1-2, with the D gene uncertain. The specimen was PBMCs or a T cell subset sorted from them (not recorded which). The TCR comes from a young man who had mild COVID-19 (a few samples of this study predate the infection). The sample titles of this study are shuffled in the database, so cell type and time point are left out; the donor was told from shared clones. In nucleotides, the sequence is TGTGCCAGCAGCCAAGGCCCAGACTATGGCTACACCTTC. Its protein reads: CASSQGPDYGYTF.